This T cell receptor beta chain was recorded in a study of blood T cell repertoires in COVID-19. Overall study: The origin of the acute and convalescent COVID-19 samples was the United States, Italy and Spain. The cDNA or gDNA used as material had been derived from T cells, B-cell-depleted T cells, or PBMCs.

As processed by the authors: Amplification of reference gene primers provided the estimated nucleated cell counts. Only in-frame clones appear in the TCRdb table, and some are missing; sequencing was by immunoSEQ multiplex PCR. That table supplies the V and J calls and clone size; D and trimming were determined from the DNA. Among approximately 170,000 clones, about nine tenths were seen once, and the ten largest hold around 3.3%. CDR3 size: 14 residues. The germline V gene has CDR1 LGHDT and CDR2 YNNKEL (reference sequence). The V and J ends lost 6 bases and 2 bases, in that order; junction bases with no gene match: 7.

The rearrangement joins TRBV3-1 (or the pseudogene TRBV3-2) to TRBJ2-7; 7 nucleotides align to TRBD1. The material sequenced was peripheral blood. This clonotype originated in a man in his 70s with acute or convalescent COVID-19. The CDR3 sequence is CASSLGQNAYEQYF. The DNA for the CDR3 is TGTGCCAGCAGTCTGGGACAGAACGCCTACGAGCAGTACTTC.